The source of this T cell receptor beta chain is a study of vaccination and CD4 T cells after COVID-19. Study-level information: Each participant underwent a two-dose regimen of either the BNT162b2 or the mRNA-1273 vaccine.

Sequenced with the Oncomine TCR Beta short-read assay was DNA taken from cultured CD4+ T cells. A single record per CDR3 protein comes from TCRdb applying MiXCR to the PCR reads. The table has around 20,000 distinct CDR3 sequences, roughly half seen once. This clonotype was picked up a small number of times. Its target is unknown. This CDR3 region has 14 residues. V dropped 3 bases and J dropped 1 base, with 12 bases sitting between them. Germline V gene sequence: CDR1 SQVTM, CDR2 ANQGSEA. Treatment indicated: roughly ten-day PBMC culture with coronavirus spike peptide pools or control peptides (ViraFEST assay). In the ViraFEST assay, peptide-pool expansion preceded TCR sequencing of expanded clonotypes.

The rearrangement links TRBV29-1 to TRBJ1-2, with D possibly matching TRBD1 (6 bases). The sequence derives from a human donor who had recovered from COVID-19. Sequenced: CD4+ T cells from blood, cultured in vitro. CDR3 coding DNA: TGCAGCGTTGAGGAACAGGGTGGTAACTATGGCTACACCTTC. Translating it yields CSVEEQGGNYGYTF.